A selection of T cell receptor beta chains follows, all from one sample in a study of blood T cell repertoires in COVID-19. Sequencing used immunoSEQ multiplex PCR; TCRdb keeps in-frame clones, though not all of them. This sample has 120,000 or so clones, with almost 70% found just once. Sequenced: peripheral blood. These receptor sequences come from a woman in her 70s with acute or convalescent COVID-19. Each CDR3 is given with its conserved first and last residue. Part of the rows lack a size; the others show once, few, many or a class for expanded clones.

J: TRBJ2-3
V: TRBV9
size: .
CDR3: CASSVGTRGTRDTQYF

J: TRBJ2-7
V: TRBV5-1
size: few
CDR3: CASSFDSLGEYEQYF

J: TRBJ2-7
V: TRBV11-2
size: once
CDR3: CASSPLGQASSYEQYF

J: TRBJ2-5
V: TRBV20-1
size: .
CDR3: CSASLGGRNQETQYF

J: TRBJ2-1
V: TRBV19
size: .
CDR3: CASSVRTSGREQFF

J: TRBJ1-5
V: TRBV5-1
size: few
CDR3: CASTPTGEPNQPQHF

J: TRBJ1-1
V: TRBV5-4
size: .
CDR3: CASSLEAGGVSEAFF

J: TRBJ2-3
V: TRBV15
size: .
CDR3: CATSKDRGPDTQYF

J: TRBJ1-1
V: TRBV20-1
size: .
CDR3: CSAYQATEAFF

J: TRBJ1-5
V: TRBV28
size: .
CDR3: CASGGGFYSNQPQHF

J: TRBJ1-2
V: TRBV28
size: .
CDR3: CASSLVREVFGYGYTF

J: TRBJ1-1
V: TRBV5-1
size: .
CDR3: CASSLEPGGTEAFF

J: TRBJ2-5
V: TRBV9
size: few
CDR3: CASSVAANFQETQYF

J: TRBJ1-2
V: TRBV5-1
size: .
CDR3: CASSLERYGYTF

J: TRBJ1-5
V: TRBV19
size: .
CDR3: CASRLTGQGFQPQHF

J: TRBJ1-1
V: TRBV5-4
size: .
CDR3: CASSGDRNTEAFF

J: TRBJ2-1
V: TRBV18
size: once
CDR3: CASSPLKGAYNEQFF

J: TRBJ2-7
V: TRBV27
size: .
CDR3: CASSLPPSGEQYF

J: TRBJ2-3
V: TRBV6-1
size: .
CDR3: CASSERSSTDTQYF

J: TRBJ1-1
V: TRBV6-4
size: few
CDR3: CANGREGNTEAFF

J: TRBJ2-1
V: TRBV5-1
size: .
CDR3: CASSLEFGRNEQFF

J: TRBJ2-7
V: TRBV28
size: .
CDR3: CASSFLGLDYEQYF

J: TRBJ1-1
V: TRBV5-6
size: .
CDR3: CASTRDRVNTEAFF

J: TRBJ2-1
V: TRBV7-2
size: few
CDR3: CASESKAGPFNEQFF

J: TRBJ1-6
V: TRBV6-5
size: .
CDR3: CASGPQGAALHF

J: TRBJ1-1
V: TRBV6-4
size: once
CDR3: CASRGEMNTEAFF

J: TRBJ1-4
V: TRBV7-9
size: .
CDR3: CASSFGQGGYEKLFF

J: TRBJ2-1
V: TRBV29-1
size: .
CDR3: CSVVGLAIHEQFF

J: TRBJ2-5
V: TRBV28
size: .
CDR3: CASTRERETQYF

J: TRBJ1-6
V: TRBV11-2
size: .
CDR3: CASSSTGRRLHF

J: TRBJ1-3
V: TRBV7-9
size: .
CDR3: CASAQGSGNTIYF

J: TRBJ2-3
V: TRBV14
size: .
CDR3: CASSSGSSYTDTQYF

J: TRBJ2-7
V: TRBV7-2
size: .
CDR3: CASSLTSGHTYEQYF

J: TRBJ1-2
V: TRBV7-8
size: .
CDR3: CASSLGTSNYGYTF

J: TRBJ1-1
V: TRBV28
size: many
CDR3: CASSLLRGNTEAFF

J: TRBJ1-1
V: TRBV7-9
size: .
CDR3: CASSLVASRNLIFF

J: TRBJ1-6
V: TRBV9
size: .
CDR3: CASSVTSDSLSSPLHF

J: TRBJ2-2
V: TRBV6-5
size: few
CDR3: CASSRTGIEGGELFF

J: TRBJ1-1
V: TRBV29-1
size: .
CDR3: CSVRPGGEAFF

J: TRBJ2-7
V: TRBV7-7
size: .
CDR3: CASSPNGLAGAEQYF

J: TRBJ1-1
V: TRBV5-1
size: .
CDR3: CASSLGAGVGTEAFF

J: TRBJ2-5
V: TRBV6-6
size: .
CDR3: CASSLTAETQYF

J: TRBJ1-6
V: TRBV9
size: few
CDR3: CASSVGGGRDSPLHF

J: TRBJ1-2
V: TRBV3-1/TRBV3-2
size: .
CDR3: CASSQSGGGYGYTF

J: TRBJ1-6
V: TRBV23-1
size: few
CDR3: CASSRGVNSPLHF

J: TRBJ2-5
V: TRBV5-5
size: .
CDR3: CASSRQGLGIETQYF